This T cell receptor (beta chain) stems from a study of blood T cell repertoires in COVID-19. Study-wide context: The analysed material was cDNA or gDNA that came from T cells, B-cell-depleted T cells, or PBMCs.

Looked up from germline, CDR1 is DFQATT and CDR2 is SNEGSKA (reference sequence). The CDR3 extends over 11 amino acids. V lost 5 bases and J lost 6, with 9 bases in between. The assay was immunoSEQ multiplex PCR, and TCRdb's table has in-frame clones only and misses some. The sample has 120,000 or so clones, approximately 80% seen once. The chain links TRBV20-1 to TRBJ2-3; D gene unclear. This receptor was identified in a man in his 70s with acute or convalescent COVID-19. Sequenced: peripheral blood. CDR3 sequence reads: CSAPYRDTQYF. The CDR3 DNA reads TGCAGTGCTCCCTACCGTGATACGCAGTATTTT.